This paragraph reports one T cell receptor (beta chain). This clone was counted between two and nine times. Its antigen remains unidentified. Per-nucleotide qualities are absent, and no much larger clonotype sits a single base away. In the prospective study, participants were roughly 18 to 100 years old, resided in approximately 25 geographic areas of the United States, and were enrolled through a virtual design. Cohort assignment in the prospective study relied on participant-reported clinical history from a screening survey and a study questionnaire. ImmuneRACE Cohort 3 recovered participants were defined by two consecutive negative NP/OP PCR tests, healthcare professional clearance, or symptom resolution. In the prospective study, whole blood, serum and a nasopharyngeal or oropharyngeal swab were collected from each participant by mobile phlebotomists. Over a 2-month period, participants in the prospective study had the option of providing additional blood draws and questionnaires. Before DNA extraction, blood samples from the prospective study were shipped at room temperature or frozen.

TCRbeta CDR3 regions were amplified from genomic DNA using the immunoSEQ Assay, a bias-controlled multiplex PCR. The original pipeline was this. The number of nucleated cells in each sample was estimated from the amplification of reference gene primers within the assay. To quantify the absolute abundance of each unique TCRbeta CDR3 rearrangement, sequence reads were collapsed and filtered. For each sample, productive Simpson clonality was calculated as the square root of Simpson's diversity index across productive rearrangements. TCRdb carries this immuneACCESS record with in-frame sequences only. Its versions omit some clonotypes, under half of them owing to an unresolved V gene in the studies checked, with the rest unexplained. V and J calls and clone size follow that table, whereas D and trimming were derived from the DNA. This sample lists roughly 260,000 clones; about nine tenths were detected once. Of the sample, under 3% is held by the ten largest clones.

The data are from a study of blood T cell repertoires in COVID-19 (dated by TCRdb to about 2020). A note on the overall study: Collaborator samples came from the United States, Italy and Spain and covered acute and convalescent phases of COVID-19. The samples were drawn from two sources: the first 160 participants of the ongoing ImmuneRACE study, and approximately 1,300 subjects contributed by 6 global collaborators. The material from the prospective study consisted of cDNA or gDNA derived from T cells, B-cell-depleted T cells, or PBMCs. Where available, HLA class I and class II types were obtained from metadata supplied by the sample provider rather than from assay-based typing. Nearly every sample came with metadata listing a de-identified subject ID, COVID-19 status, age in years and sex. The repertoires were released in a freely available public database meant as a resource for research on the immune response to SARS-CoV-2. Deeply sampled blood TCRbeta repertoires from subjects exposed to, actively infected with, or recovered from COVID-19 were included in the dataset. What the work shows at the level of the full study, not this receptor alone: The amount of clinical and demographic metadata varied by source and participant and was provided uncurated.

Counted from cysteine to phenylalanine, this CDR3 has 13 amino acids. Left in the record is the CDR3 DNA by itself, 39 bases read in frame from the first base. The V end loses 3 bases and the J end loses 3 bases, and a stretch of 7 bases separates them. The sample comprised PBMCs or T cells enriched from blood (not recorded which). This TCR came from a woman under 30 who had recovered from COVID-19. The rearrangement combines TRBV12-3 or TRBV12-4 with TRBJ2-3; 5 matching bases give a weak D call of TRBD2. The sequenced DNA is TGTGCCAGCAGTTTCGGAGGTACAGATACGCAGTATTTT. Its translation reads: CASSFGGTDTQYF.